This TCR beta chain was captured in a study of identifying expanded T cells in peripheral blood. Study-wide points: Variance in clone template counts between roughly two-week samples significantly increased with total template count across all healthy donors. Technical replicates showed roughly 1.2 changed clones; roughly two weeks about 16.4; four weeks 19.

Profiling relied on immunoSEQ multiplex PCR, and the TCRdb table lists in-frame clones only, not all of them. The profile shows 90,000 or so clones, 86% of them singletons. As to this clone: Its antigen is as yet unknown.

This CDR3 has 15 amino acids. Unmatched junction bases numbered 8, after V lost 3 bases and J lost 9 bases. From germline, CDR1 is MNHNS and CDR2 SASEGT. The clonotype was recovered from a person between 18 and 70 years old in good health. V gene TRBV6-1 combines with J gene TRBJ2-1; 10 nucleotides line up with TRBD2. Specimen: blood. The CDR3 DNA reads TGTGCCAGCAGTGATCCCGGACTAGCGGAGACTGAGCAGTTCTTC. It translates to CASSDPGLAETEQFF.